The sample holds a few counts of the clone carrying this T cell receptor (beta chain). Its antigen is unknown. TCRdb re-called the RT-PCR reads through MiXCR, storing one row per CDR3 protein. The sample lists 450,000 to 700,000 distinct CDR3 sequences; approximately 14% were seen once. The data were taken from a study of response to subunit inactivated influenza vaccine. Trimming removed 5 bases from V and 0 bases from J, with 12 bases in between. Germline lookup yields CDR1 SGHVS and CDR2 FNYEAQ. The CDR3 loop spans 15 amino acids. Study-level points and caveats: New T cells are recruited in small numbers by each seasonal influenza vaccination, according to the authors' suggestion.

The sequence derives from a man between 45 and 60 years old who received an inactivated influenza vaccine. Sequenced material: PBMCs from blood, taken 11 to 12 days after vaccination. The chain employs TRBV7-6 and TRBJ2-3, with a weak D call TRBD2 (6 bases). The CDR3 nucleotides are TGTGCCAGCAGCGGCCTAGCGACTAGCACAGATACGCAGTATTTT. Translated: CASSGLATSTDTQYF.